Each of the 22 T cell receptor beta chains below was sequenced from the same sample in a study of CD8+CD57+ T cells in acquired aplastic anemia. Whoever was chosen for sequencing had shown CD8+CD57+ cell expansion by flow cytometry. Genomic DNA served as template for TCR beta VDJ and CDR3 profiling. TCRdb reprocessed the reads via MiXCR and lists one record per CDR3 protein. The sample yields some 170,000 distinct CDR3 sequences, 45% to 55% seen once. The sequenced sample consisted of sorted CD4+, CD8+, or CD8+CD57+ T cells (not recorded which) from PBMCs. These receptor sequences come from a human donor with aplastic anemia.

V usage is TRBV2 and J usage is TRBJ1-2, with D uncertain. V dropped 2 bases and J dropped 3 bases, with 4 bases sitting between them. The CDR3 is 12 residues long. The germline V gene has CDR1 SNHLY and CDR2 FYNNEI. The CDR3 loop is CASSELDYGYTF. CDR3 nucleotides: TGTGCCAGCAGTGAACTAGACTATGGCTACACCTTC.

This chain uses TRBV19 with TRBJ2-3; D not certain. The CDR3 contains 11 residues. V was pared by 7 bases and J by 5 bases, with 7 bases between. Per germline, CDR1 LNHDA and CDR2 SQIVND (reference sequence). CDR3 bases: TGTGCCAGTAAAGTATTAGATACGCAGTATTTT. This translates into CASKVLDTQYF.

The rearrangement joins TRBV7-2 to TRBJ2-3; D is perhaps TRBD1 or TRBD2 (5 bases each). Looked up from germline, CDR1 is SGHTA and CDR2 is FQGNSA. Trimming took off 1 base at V and 4 bases at J, with 15 bases between the two ends. CDR3 length: 16 residues. Written as DNA, the CDR3 is TGTGCCAGCAGCTTAGGTGGTGGGGGAAGGGCAGATACGCAGTATTTT. It specifies CASSLGGGGRADTQYF. The full variable domain, completed using reference TRBV7-2 and TRBJ2-3, is GAGVSQSPSNKVTEKGKDVELRCDPISGHTALYWYRQSLGQGLEFLIYFQGNSAPDKSGLPSDRFSAERTGGSVSTLTIQRTQQEDSAVYLCASSLGGGGRADTQYFGPGTRLTVL.

This clonotype was counted a few times. Mismatch with germline at one junction end may stem from a read error. The rearrangement links TRBV5-4 to TRBJ2-1, with a possible D match to TRBD1 (5 bases). Germline CDR1 SGHNT, CDR2 YYREEE (reference sequence). The CDR3 is 13 residues long. The CDR3 reads CASSLRQNSERFF. The CDR3 nucleotides are TGTGCCAGCAGCTTGAGACAGAACAGTGAGCGGTTCTTC.

This clonotype was picked up a small number of times. The J gene is TRBJ2-1, the V gene TRBV19; TRBD1 matches 9 bases. The ends lost 6 bases at V and 0 bases at J; junction bases unmatched: 12. From germline, CDR1 is LNHDA and CDR2 SQIVND (reference sequence). The CDR3 extends over 18 amino acids. The DNA for the CDR3 is TGTGCCAGTAGCCTCGGACAGGGGATTCCCAGCTCCTACAATGAGCAGTTCTTC. Translated: CASSLGQGIPSSYNEQFF.

Many counts were recorded for this clonotype. The chain uses TRBV2 and TRBJ1-3, with D maybe TRBD1 (5 bases). V was shortened by 5 bases and J by 4 bases, with 15 bases between the two germline ends. This CDR3 is built from 15 residues. CDR1 and CDR2 from the germline V gene are SNHLY and FYNNEI. The CDR3 loop reads CASSRGTTSGNTIYF. The DNA for the CDR3 is TGTGCCAGCAGTCGCGGGACTACATCCGGAAACACCATATATTTT.

There are a few counts of this clonotype. This clone may be a read error of a much larger clone one base away. The chain uses TRBV2 and TRBJ2-5; D is tentatively TRBD1 or TRBD2 (5 bases each). Per germline, CDR1 SNHLY and CDR2 FYNNEI. This CDR3 has 15 amino acids. CDR3 amino acids: CASSIPGPYQEAQYF. Here the CDR3 DNA reads TGTGCCAGCAGCATTCCGGGACCGTATCAAGAGGCCCAGTACTTC.

In its sample, this clonotype was seen many times. The V call is TRBV10-1, the J call TRBJ2-3, with TRBD2 identical over 11 bases. The CDR3 length is 16 residues. Germline-derived CDR1 and CDR2 are WNHNN and SYGVQD (reference sequence). After removal of 4 bases from V and 4 bases from J, the junction contained 7 bases not matched to a gene. Here the CDR3 reads CASSAASGGIADTQYF. The CDR3 DNA sequence: TGCGCCAGCAGTGCGGCTAGCGGGGGGATCGCAGATACGCAGTATTTT.

The CDR3 nucleotides read TGTGCCAGCAGCTTTGGGACAGGGGTGGCTTTCTTT. Its translation: CASSFGTGVAFF. V and J are TRBV7-2 and TRBJ1-1, with 10 positions matching TRBD1. J lost 11 bases, V lost 3 bases, and 3 bases had no gene match. Germline values: CDR1 SGHTA, CDR2 FQGNSA. The CDR3 consists of 12 residues.

V is TRBV20-1 and J is TRBJ2-7, with D possibly TRBD2 on 6 matching bases. The CDR3 length is 12 residues. Germline assignment: CDR1 DFQATT and CDR2 SNEGSKA (reference sequence). V gave up 5 bases and J gave up 3 bases, with 11 bases separating them. CDR3 protein: CSALTRVYEQYF. CDR3 coding DNA: TGCAGTGCTCTGACTAGAGTCTACGAGCAGTACTTC.

This clonotype was observed many times. V gene TRBV5-4 combines with J gene TRBJ1-6; tentatively, D is TRBD1 (6 bases). Germline V gene data show CDR1 as SGHNT and CDR2 as YYREEE (reference sequence). V lost 2 bases to trimming and J lost 2 bases, with 8 bases between them. This CDR3 is 15 amino acids long. The CDR3 is CASSFGGTYNSPLHF. CDR3 nucleotides: TGTGCCAGCAGCTTCGGGGGCACCTATAATTCACCCCTCCACTTT. The variable domain in full, with the rest retrieved from reference TRBV5-4 and TRBJ1-6, is ETGVTQSPTHLIKTRGQQVTLRCSSQSGHNTVSWYQQALGQGPQFIFQYYREEENGRGNFPPRFSGLQFPNYSSELNVNALELDDSALYLCASSFGGTYNSPLHFGNGTRLTVT.

The genes are TRBV12-1 and TRBJ1-2; TRBD1 was called by the table and not checked on the DNA. TRBV12-1 is termed a pseudogene. CDR3 size: 15 residues. The DNA of the CDR3 is TGTGCCAGCAGCTGTGGGACACCCAGGGACTATGGCTACACCTTC. Residues: CASSCGTPRDYGYTF.

This clonotype is a singleton in its sample. V usage is TRBV6-1 and J usage is TRBJ2-6, with D unclear. This CDR3 comprises 16 residues. The V gene's germline CDR1 is MNHNS and CDR2 SASEGT. V shed 7 bases and J shed 0 bases, with 13 bases lying between them. Here the CDR3 reads CASTSEQNSGANVLTF. The CDR3 DNA reads as TGTGCCAGCACCTCGGAGCAGAACTCTGGGGCCAACGTCCTGACTTTC.

This clonotype was counted at least ten times. The chain uses TRBV4-1 and TRBJ2-1; 7 positions agree with TRBD1. CDR3 length: 14 amino acids. Germline-derived CDR1 and CDR2 are MGHRA and YSYEKL. The trim removed 3 bases at V and 9 bases at J, leaving 8 bases unmatched. The CDR3 DNA follows: TGCGCCAGCAGCCATCCAAGTAACAGGGGTGAGCAGTTCTTC. It specifies CASSHPSNRGEQFF.

Only a few counts were recorded for this clonotype. The chain joins TRBV12-3 or TRBV12-4 to TRBJ1-6; perhaps TRBD1 as D (6 bases). The CDR3 extends over 15 amino acids. V shed 4 bases and J shed 7 bases, with 14 bases lying between them. CDR3 amino acids: CASSYLQGPNSPLHF. The CDR3 nucleotides are TGTGCCAGCAGTTATTTACAGGGACCCAATTCACCCCTCCACTTT.

In its sample, this clonotype was seen many times. The V and J genes are TRBV4-2 and TRBJ2-1; 11 bases line up with TRBD2. Trimming removed 4 bases from V and 5 bases from J; junction bases left unmatched: 7. CDR3 length equals 16 residues. In germline, CDR1 is LGHNA, CDR2 YNFKEQ. The CDR3 is CASSLPLAGGDNEQFF. The CDR3 DNA follows: TGTGCCAGCAGCCTACCCCTAGCGGGGGGCGACAATGAGCAGTTCTTC.

The chain recombines TRBV19 with TRBJ2-2; D may match TRBD1 or TRBD2 (5 bases each). Germline V gene data show CDR1 as LNHDA and CDR2 as SQIVND (reference sequence). V was pared by 5 bases and J by 2 bases, with 12 bases between. The CDR3 is made up of 15 amino acids. The DNA of the CDR3 is TGTGCCAGTAGTGTGTGGGGGAGTAACACCGGGGAGCTGTTTTTT. This gives the protein CASSVWGSNTGELFF.

This clonotype was observed a few times. The rearrangement joins TRBV10-3 to TRBJ1-1; 7 bases match TRBD1. Trimming removed 4 bases from V and 7 bases from J; junction bases left unmatched: 9. The CDR3 consists of 14 residues. CDR1 is ENHRY and CDR2 is SYGVKD in the germline V gene. CDR3 amino acids: CAISAPGQRVEAFF. The DNA for the CDR3 is TGTGCCATCAGTGCACCGGGACAGAGGGTTGAAGCTTTCTTT.

This clonotype is a singleton in its sample. The chain uses TRBV7-9 and TRBJ2-7; perhaps TRBD2 as D (5 bases). Germline V gene sequence: CDR1 SEHNR, CDR2 FQNEAQ (reference sequence). The CDR3 totals 12 residues. Trimming took off 3 bases at V and 7 bases at J, with 10 bases between the two ends. CDR3 DNA: TGTGCCAGCAGCTTGTTAGCGCGGGAGCAGTACTTC. Its protein product is CASSLLAREQYF.

This clonotype showed up just once. The chain has TRBV4-2 and TRBJ1-2, with 8 positions matching TRBD1. Per germline, CDR1 LGHNA and CDR2 YNFKEQ. There are 16 residues in the CDR3. J was trimmed by 0 bases and V by 4 bases; bases with no gene match: 7. The CDR3 is CASSLGTGVSNYGYTF. The CDR3 nucleotides read TGTGCCAGCAGCCTCGGGACAGGTGTATCTAACTATGGCTACACCTTC.

This clonotype was detected ten times or more. The V call is TRBV7-2, the J call TRBJ2-1; no clear D. V was shortened by 1 base and J by 9 bases, with 7 bases between the two germline ends. The CDR3 extends over 12 amino acids. Per germline, CDR1 SGHTA and CDR2 FQGNSA. The CDR3 region has the DNA TGTGCCAGCAGCTTAGTTAGTGGTGAGCAGTTCTTC. Protein sequence: CASSLVSGEQFF.

This sequence joins TRBV10-2 and TRBJ2-6; D might be TRBD1 (7 bases). Germline V CDR1 and CDR2: WSHSY, SAAADI. Deletions cut 5 bases from V and 4 bases from J, with 15 bases between. This CDR3 has 16 residues. CDR3 DNA sequence: TGCGCCAGCAGTCGGGGCAGGGGGGCCGGGGCCAACGTCCTGACTTTC. Protein: CASSRGRGAGANVLTF.